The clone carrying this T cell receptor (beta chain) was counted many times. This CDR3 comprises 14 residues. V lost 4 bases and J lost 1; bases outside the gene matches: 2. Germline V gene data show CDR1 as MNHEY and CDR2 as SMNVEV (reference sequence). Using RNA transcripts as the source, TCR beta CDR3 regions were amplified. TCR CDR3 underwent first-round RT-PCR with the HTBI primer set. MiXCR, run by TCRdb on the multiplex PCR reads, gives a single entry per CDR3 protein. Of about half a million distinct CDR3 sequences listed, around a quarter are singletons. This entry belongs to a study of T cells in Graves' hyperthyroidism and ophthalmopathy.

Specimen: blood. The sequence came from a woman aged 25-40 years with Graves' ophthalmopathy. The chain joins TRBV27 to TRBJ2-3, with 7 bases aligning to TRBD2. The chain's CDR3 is CASSSGLRTDTQYF. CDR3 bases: TGTGCCAGCAGTTCGGGACTACGCACAGATACGCAGTATTTT.